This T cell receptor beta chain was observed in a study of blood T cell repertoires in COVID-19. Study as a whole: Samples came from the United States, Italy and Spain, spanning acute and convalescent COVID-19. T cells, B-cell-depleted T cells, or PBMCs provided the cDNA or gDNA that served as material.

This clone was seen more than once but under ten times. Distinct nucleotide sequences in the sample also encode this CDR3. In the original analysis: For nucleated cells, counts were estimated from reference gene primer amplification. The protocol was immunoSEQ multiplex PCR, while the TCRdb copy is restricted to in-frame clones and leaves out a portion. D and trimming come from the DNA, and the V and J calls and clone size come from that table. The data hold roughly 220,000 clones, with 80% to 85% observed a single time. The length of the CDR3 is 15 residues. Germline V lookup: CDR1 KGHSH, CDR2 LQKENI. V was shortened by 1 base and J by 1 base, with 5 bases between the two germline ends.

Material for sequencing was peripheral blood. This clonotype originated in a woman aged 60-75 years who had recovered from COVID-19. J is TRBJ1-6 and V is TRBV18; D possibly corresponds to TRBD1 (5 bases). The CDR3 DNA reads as TGTGCCAGCTCACCACAGGGGTCCTATAATTCACCCCTCCACTTT. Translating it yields CASSPQGSYNSPLHF.